Shown below are 27 T cell receptor beta chains from a single sample sequenced in a study of cytomegalovirus exposure and HLA in healthy donors. 13 Jbeta primers and 60 Vbeta primers were used for the PCR. TCRdb's table, derived via immunoSEQ multiplex PCR, lists solely in-frame clones and lacks some. The sample lists 100,000 to 150,000 clones; 70% to 85% were seen once. Specimen: PBMCs. Every receptor here comes from a woman aged 45-65 years in good health and CMV-seronegative.

CDR3 residues: CASSHRGGELADTQYF. The CDR3 DNA reads TGCGCCAGCAGCCACCGAGGGGGGGAGCTCGCAGATACGCAGTATTTT. The chain carries TRBV5-1 and TRBJ2-3; a possible D gene is TRBD2 (7 bases). The V end was cut by 4 bases, the J end by 4 bases, with 19 bases between. Germline CDR1 reads SGHRS; CDR2 reads YFSETQ. This CDR3 has 16 residues.

The chain combines TRBV9 with TRBJ2-6, with a weak D call TRBD2 (9 bases). Germline loops: CDR1 SGDLS, CDR2 YYNGEE. This CDR3 has 17 amino acids. V shed 5 bases and J shed 4 bases, with 19 bases lying between them. Written as DNA, the CDR3 is TGTGCCAGCAGTAGAGCGGGGGGACAGGCCGGGGCCAACGTCCTGACTTTC. Its translation: CASSRAGGQAGANVLTF.

The chain has TRBV10-3 and TRBJ2-3; 7 bases fit TRBD2. Trimming cost V 10 bases and J 0 bases; bases outside gene matches: 7. The CDR3 has 14 amino acids. From germline, CDR1 is ENHRY and CDR2 SYGVKD. The CDR3 protein is CATSSGSSTDTQYF. The CDR3 DNA sequence: TGTGCCACCTCTAGCGGCAGTAGCACAGATACGCAGTATTTT.

Regarding this clone: Other DNA sequences from this sample encode an identical CDR3 as well. This chain connects TRBV7-9 to TRBJ1-1; D is possibly TRBD1 (5 bases). The CDR3 extends over 14 amino acids. V lost 1 base and J 0 bases, leaving 6 bases between the germline ends. Germline V gene data show CDR1 as SEHNR and CDR2 as FQNEAQ (reference sequence). CDR3 residues: CASSLGGLNTEAFF. CDR3 bases: TGTGCCAGCAGCTTAGGGGGCCTGAACACTGAAGCTTTCTTT.

The V gene is TRBV27, the J gene TRBJ2-7, with D hard to call. The CDR3 has 13 amino acids. Germline lookup yields CDR1 MNHEY and CDR2 SMNVEV (reference sequence). Trimming took 4 bases from V and 0 from J, leaving 7 bases between them. For the CDR3, the DNA is TGTGCCAGCAGTTGGGCAGCCTCCTACGAGCAGTACTTC. Amino acid sequence: CASSWAASYEQYF.

This chain connects TRBV28 to TRBJ2-7; 11 bases match TRBD2. With 10 bases clipped from V and 3 bases from J, the junction kept 5 bases outside the gene matches. This CDR3 region has 13 residues. CDR1 is MDHEN and CDR2 is SYDVKM in the germline V gene. CDR3 in amino acids: CATVAGGNYEQYF. CDR3 nucleotide sequence: TGTGCCACCGTAGCGGGAGGGAACTACGAGCAGTACTTC.

V usage is TRBV6-6 and J usage is TRBJ1-3, with D unresolved. Germline V gene sequence: CDR1 MNHNY, CDR2 SVGAGI (reference sequence). Between the trimmed V and J ends, which lost 6 bases and 0 bases, there was a span of 12 bases. This CDR3 is 15 amino acids long. The CDR3, as DNA: TGTGCCAGCAGGAAGGCGGTGGGCTCTGGAAACACCATATATTTT. Translated: CASRKAVGSGNTIYF.

The rearrangement joins TRBV4-2 to TRBJ2-7, with 7 bases lining up with TRBD1. Unmatched junction bases numbered 1, after V lost 0 bases and J lost 2 bases. Germline assignment: CDR1 LGHNA and CDR2 YNFKEQ. The CDR3 extends over 14 amino acids. The CDR3 region has the DNA TGTGCCAGCAGCCAAGATACAGGGGCCTACGAGCAGTACTTC. It yields the protein CASSQDTGAYEQYF.

The rearrangement links TRBV5-8 to TRBJ1-1; the D gene is possibly TRBD1 (5 bases). Looked up from germline, CDR1 is SGHTS and CDR2 is YDEGEE. This CDR3 is 11 amino acids long. Trimming stripped 1 base from V and 9 bases from J, with 7 bases between. DNA for the CDR3: TGTGCCAGCAGCTTGAGACAGCAAGCTTTCTTT. This sequence encodes CASSLRQQAFF.

This chain uses TRBV29-1 with TRBJ1-2; tentative D call: TRBD1 (5 bases). Germline lookup yields CDR1 SQVTM and CDR2 ANQGSEA. The CDR3 covers 12 residues. Trimming cost V 2 bases and J 5 bases, with 9 bases left between them. The CDR3 reads CSVERGGYGYTF. The CDR3 DNA sequence: TGCAGCGTTGAACGCGGGGGATATGGCTACACCTTC.

The chain recombines TRBV14 with TRBJ2-7, with D tentatively TRBD2 (5 bases). This CDR3 is 17 amino acids long. V was trimmed by 0 bases and J by 2 bases, leaving 17 bases between them. Germline V CDR1 and CDR2: SGHDN, FVKESK. This CDR3 reads CASSQDISPGYTYEQYF. The CDR3 bases are TGTGCCAGCAGCCAAGATATCTCCCCGGGGTATACCTACGAGCAGTACTTC.

The chain links TRBV28 to TRBJ2-1; tentatively, D is TRBD2 (6 bases). The CDR3 is 13 amino acids. The V end lost 6 bases, the J end lost 2 bases, and 8 bases lay between the germline ends. Per the germline V gene, CDR1 is MDHEN and CDR2 is SYDVKM. The CDR3 nucleotides are TGTGCCAGCAGCGGGAGCACCTACAATGAGCAGTTCTTC. Its translation is CASSGSTYNEQFF.

The rearrangement joins TRBV27 to TRBJ2-7, with 7 bases identical to TRBD1. The CDR3 spans 13 residues. From germline, CDR1 is MNHEY and CDR2 SMNVEV (reference sequence). The V segment lost 6 bases and the J segment 3 bases; nucleotides outside the gene matches: 5. The CDR3 bases are TGTGCCAGCAGATTGGACAGGAGCTACGAGCAGTACTTC. Translated: CASRLDRSYEQYF.

Turning to this clone: In the same sample, other DNA sequences code for this CDR3. The chain uses TRBV7-2 and TRBJ1-3; the match to TRBD1 covers 7 bases. Looked up from germline, CDR1 is SGHTA and CDR2 is FQGNSA. This CDR3 has 15 amino acids. Trimming removed 5 bases from V and 0 bases from J; junction bases left unmatched: 4. The CDR3 coding sequence is TGTGCCAGCAGCCCCCGGACAGGCTCTGGAAACACCATATATTTT. This gives the protein CASSPRTGSGNTIYF.

The chain employs TRBV5-1 and TRBJ2-1; 9 bases align to TRBD2. The V segment lost 7 bases and the J segment 12 bases; nucleotides outside the gene matches: 17. Germline lookup yields CDR1 SGHRS and CDR2 YFSETQ. The CDR3 totals 15 residues. The CDR3 here is CASRTSERDVLRQFF. CDR3 nucleotide sequence: TGCGCCAGCCGGACTAGCGAGAGAGACGTACTACGGCAGTTCTTC.

In regard to this clone: Germline and junction disagree at one end, which may indicate a read error. At the DNA level, this CDR3 is encoded by other sequences in the same sample as well. The chain has TRBV5-4 and TRBJ2-7, with a possible D match to TRBD2 (6 bases). Germline assignment: CDR1 SGHNT and CDR2 YYREEE (reference sequence). The CDR3 totals 15 residues. The CDR3 reads CASSFWYGGFGEQYF. The CDR3 nucleotides read TGCGCCAGCAGCTTCTGGTATGGGGGGTTTGGCGAGCAGTACTTC. The full variable domain, rest sourced from reference TRBV5-4 and TRBJ2-7, is ETGVTQSPTHLIKTRGQQVTLRCSSQSGHNTVSWYQQALGQGPQFIFQYYREEENGRGNFPPRFSGLQFPNYSSELNVNALELDDSALYLCASSFWYGGFGEQYFGPGTRLTVT.

The chain employs TRBV19 and TRBJ1-1; a possible D gene is TRBD1 (5 bases). The CDR3 covers 14 residues. The germline V and J ends were trimmed by 4 bases and 4 bases, with 13 bases remaining between them. Germline V gene data show CDR1 as LNHDA and CDR2 as SQIVND (reference sequence). The CDR3 protein is CASSTTRVSTEAFF. The CDR3 DNA sequence: TGTGCCAGTAGTACAACCAGGGTTAGCACTGAAGCTTTCTTT.

CDR3 nucleotide sequence: TGCGCCAGCAGCTTGGCCACAGCTTACAATCTGAACACTGAAGCTTTCTTT. It codes for CASSLATAYNLNTEAFF. The rearrangement joins TRBV5-1 to TRBJ1-1, with D uncertain. V lost 0 bases to trimming and J lost 0 bases, with 15 bases between them. The CDR3 totals 17 residues. Germline CDR1 reads SGHRS; CDR2 reads YFSETQ.

The chain couples TRBV4-3 to TRBJ1-3; 7 nucleotides align to TRBD1. CDR3 length equals 15 residues. CDR1 LGHNA and CDR2 YSLEER come from the germline V gene. Trimming removed 1 base from V and 3 bases from J; junction bases left unmatched: 3. CDR3 loop: CASSQVPGGGNTIYF. For the CDR3, the DNA is TGCGCCAGCAGCCAAGTGCCAGGGGGTGGAAACACCATATATTTT.

This rearrangement joins TRBV5-1 to TRBJ1-1; D unclear. The CDR3 runs to 14 residues. V was shortened by 1 base and J by 8 bases, with 15 bases between the two germline ends. Looked up from germline, CDR1 is SGHRS and CDR2 is YFSETQ. The CDR3 protein is CASSLRGLGSEAFF. CDR3 coding DNA: TGCGCCAGCAGCTTGAGAGGGTTGGGTTCGGAAGCTTTCTTT.

The chain combines TRBV11-2 with TRBJ1-5; weak D call: TRBD1 (6 bases). Trimming took off 10 bases at V and 5 bases at J, with 15 bases between the two ends. Germline lookup yields CDR1 SGHAT and CDR2 FQNNGV. The CDR3 spans 13 residues. DNA for the CDR3: TGTGCCACCCAGAGACAGGTTGATCAGCCCCAGCATTTT. Its protein product is CATQRQVDQPQHF.

This clone is a singleton in its sample. The rearrangement joins TRBV5-8 to TRBJ2-7; 13 bases line up with TRBD2. V lost 4 bases, J lost 0 bases, and 4 bases stayed unmatched. The CDR3 has 16 amino acids. Germline V gene lookup returns CDR1 SGHTS and CDR2 YDEGEE. The CDR3 protein is CASSPRTSGSSYEQYF. Written as DNA, the CDR3 is TGTGCCAGCAGCCCCCGGACTAGCGGGAGCTCCTACGAGCAGTACTTC. Using reference TRBV5-8 and TRBJ2-7 for the parts outside the CDR3, the full variable domain is EAGVTQSPTHLIKTRGQQATLRCSPISGHTSVYWYQQALGLGLQFLLWYDEGEERNRGNFPPRFSGRQFPNYSSELNVNALELEDSALYLCASSPRTSGSSYEQYFGPGTRLTVT.

CDR3 sequence: CAANTDLNYGYTF. Here the CDR3 DNA reads TGTGCCGCCAACACCGATCTTAACTATGGCTACACCTTC. The chain has TRBV10-3 and TRBJ1-2; no clear D. V was shortened by 11 bases and J by 1 base, with 14 bases between the two germline ends. This CDR3 comprises 13 residues. Germline-derived CDR1 and CDR2 are ENHRY and SYGVKD.

The V gene is TRBV19, the J gene TRBJ2-5; 10 bases match TRBD2. Per germline, CDR1 LNHDA and CDR2 SQIVND (reference sequence). This CDR3 spans 15 amino acids. Losses at the gene ends were 5 bases for V and 5 bases for J; bases not matched to a gene: 8. The CDR3 here is CASSAPAGGHETQYF. The CDR3 nucleotides are TGTGCCAGTAGTGCCCCAGCGGGAGGGCACGAGACCCAGTACTTC. Combining the CDR3 with reference TRBV19 and TRBJ2-5 gives the whole variable domain DGGITQSPKYLFRKEGQNVTLSCEQNLNHDAMYWYRQDPGQGLRLIYYSQIVNDFQKGDIAEGYSVSREKKESFPLTVTSAQKNPTAFYLCASSAPAGGHETQYFGPGTRLLVL.

This clone occurred a few times. The chain links TRBV4-3 to TRBJ2-3, with a weak D call TRBD1 (5 bases). Germline V gene data show CDR1 as LGHNA and CDR2 as YSLEER. V lost 0 bases and J 3 bases, leaving 7 bases between the germline ends. There are 14 residues in the CDR3. CDR3 loop: CASSQDGATDTQYF. The CDR3 nucleotides are TGCGCCAGCAGCCAAGATGGGGCAACAGATACGCAGTATTTT.

This chain links TRBV28 with TRBJ2-1; possibly TRBD2 for D (6 bases). The CDR3 extends over 12 amino acids. V was trimmed by 5 bases and J by 10 bases, leaving 12 bases between them. The germline V gene has CDR1 MDHEN and CDR2 SYDVKM. The CDR3 here is CASSIWAGEQFF. Here the CDR3 DNA reads TGTGCCAGCAGTATCTGGGCGGGAGAGCAGTTCTTC. Supplemented by reference TRBV28 and TRBJ2-1, the full variable domain reads DVKVTQSSRYLVKRTGEKVFLECVQDMDHENMFWYRQDPGLGLRLIYFSYDVKMKEKGDIPEGYSVSREKKERFSLILESASTNQTSMYLCASSIWAGEQFFGPGTRLTVL.

V is TRBV2 and J is TRBJ2-2; D may be TRBD2 (6 bases). Germline values: CDR1 SNHLY, CDR2 FYNNEI. CDR3 length: 19 residues. V was shortened by 2 bases and J by 8 bases, with 27 bases between the two germline ends. CDR3 coding DNA: TGTGCCAGCAGTGAAAGTACGGGTTGGGACTTATCCTCTGGTGGGGAGCTGTTTTTT. Amino acids: CASSESTGWDLSSGGELFF.